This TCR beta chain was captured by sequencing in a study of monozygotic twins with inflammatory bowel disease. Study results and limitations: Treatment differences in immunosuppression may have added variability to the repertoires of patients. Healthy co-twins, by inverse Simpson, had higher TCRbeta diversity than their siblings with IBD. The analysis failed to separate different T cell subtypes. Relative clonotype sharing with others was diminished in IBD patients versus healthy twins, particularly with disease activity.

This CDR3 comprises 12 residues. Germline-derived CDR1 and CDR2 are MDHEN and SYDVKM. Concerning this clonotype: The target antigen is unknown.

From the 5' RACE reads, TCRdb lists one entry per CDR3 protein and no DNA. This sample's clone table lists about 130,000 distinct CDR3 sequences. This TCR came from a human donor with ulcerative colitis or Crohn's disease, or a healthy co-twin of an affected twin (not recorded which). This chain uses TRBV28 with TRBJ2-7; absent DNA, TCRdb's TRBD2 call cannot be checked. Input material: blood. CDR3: CASYGGRYEQYF.